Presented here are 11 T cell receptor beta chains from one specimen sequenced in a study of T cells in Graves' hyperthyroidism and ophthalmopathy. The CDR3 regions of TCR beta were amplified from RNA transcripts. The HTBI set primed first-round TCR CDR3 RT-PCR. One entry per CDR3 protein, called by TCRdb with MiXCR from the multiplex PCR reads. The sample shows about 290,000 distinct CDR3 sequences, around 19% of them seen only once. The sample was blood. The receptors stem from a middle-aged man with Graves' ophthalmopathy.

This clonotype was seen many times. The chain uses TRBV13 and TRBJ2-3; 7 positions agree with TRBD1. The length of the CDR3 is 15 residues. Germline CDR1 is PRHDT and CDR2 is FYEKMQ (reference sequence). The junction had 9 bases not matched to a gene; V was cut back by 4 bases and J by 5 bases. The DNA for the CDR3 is TGTGCCAGCAGCTCGGGACAGCGGATAGGAGATACGCAGTATTTT. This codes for CASSSGQRIGDTQYF.

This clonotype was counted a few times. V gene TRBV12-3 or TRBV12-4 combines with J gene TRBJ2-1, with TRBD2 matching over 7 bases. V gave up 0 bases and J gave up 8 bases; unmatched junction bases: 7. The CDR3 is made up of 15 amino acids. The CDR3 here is CASSLAGRGKDEQFF. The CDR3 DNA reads TGTGCCAGCAGTTTAGCTGGGAGGGGAAAAGATGAGCAGTTCTTC.

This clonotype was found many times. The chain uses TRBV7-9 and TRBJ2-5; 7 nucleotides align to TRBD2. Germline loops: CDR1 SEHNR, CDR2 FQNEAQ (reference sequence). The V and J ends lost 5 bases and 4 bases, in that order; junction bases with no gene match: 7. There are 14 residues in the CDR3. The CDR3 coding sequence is TGTGCCAGCAGCGAAGCGGGACTCTTAGAGACCCAGTACTTC. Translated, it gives CASSEAGLLETQYF. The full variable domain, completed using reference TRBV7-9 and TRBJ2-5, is DTGVSQNPRHKITKRGQNVTFRCDPISEHNRLYWYRQTLGQGPEFLTYFQNEAQLEKSRLLSDRFSAERPKGSFSTLEIQRTEQGDSAMYLCASSEAGLLETQYFGPGTRLLVL.

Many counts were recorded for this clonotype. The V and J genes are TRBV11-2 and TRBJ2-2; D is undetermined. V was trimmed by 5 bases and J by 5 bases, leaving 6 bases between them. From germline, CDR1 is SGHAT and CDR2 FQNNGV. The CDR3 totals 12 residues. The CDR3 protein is CASSEVTGELFF. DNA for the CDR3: TGTGCCAGCAGCGAGGTGACCGGGGAGCTGTTTTTT.

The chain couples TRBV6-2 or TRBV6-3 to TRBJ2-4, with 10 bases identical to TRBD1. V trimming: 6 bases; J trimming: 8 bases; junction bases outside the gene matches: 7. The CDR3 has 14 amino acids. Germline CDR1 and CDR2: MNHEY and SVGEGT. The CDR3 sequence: CASRPPGQGDIQYF. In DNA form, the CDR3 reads TGTGCCAGCAGGCCCCCCGGACAGGGGGACATTCAGTACTTC.

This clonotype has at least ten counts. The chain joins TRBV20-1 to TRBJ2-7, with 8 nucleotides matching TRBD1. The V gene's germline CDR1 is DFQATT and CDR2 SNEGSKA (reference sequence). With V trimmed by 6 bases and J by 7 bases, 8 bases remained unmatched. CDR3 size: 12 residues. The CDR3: CSAPDRAGEQYF. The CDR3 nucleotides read TGCAGTGCCCCGGACAGGGCGGGGGAGCAGTACTTC.

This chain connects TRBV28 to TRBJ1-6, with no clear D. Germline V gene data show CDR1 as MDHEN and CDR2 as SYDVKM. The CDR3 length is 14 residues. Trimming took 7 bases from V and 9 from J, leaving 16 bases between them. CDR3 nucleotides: TGTGCCAGCACCCCGGCCCCTGTGTCTTCACCCCTCCACTTT. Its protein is CASTPAPVSSPLHF.

CDR3 bases: TGTGCTAGTGGTTTCCACCACCCGCAGACAGGGAATTCAGTAGTAGTAGAGACCCAGTACTTC. It is translated as CASGFHHPQTGNSVVVETQYF. The chain uses TRBV12-5 and TRBJ2-5; 7 bases agree with TRBD1. V lost 3 bases to trimming and J lost 4 bases; unmatched junction nucleotides: 26. The CDR3 is 21 amino acids. The germline V gene has CDR1 LGHNT and CDR2 FRNRAP.

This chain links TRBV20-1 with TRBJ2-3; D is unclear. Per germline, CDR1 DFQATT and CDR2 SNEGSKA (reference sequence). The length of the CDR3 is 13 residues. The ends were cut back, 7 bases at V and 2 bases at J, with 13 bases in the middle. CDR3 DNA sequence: TGCAGTGAGAGAGACCCCAACACAGATACGCAGTATTTT. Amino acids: CSERDPNTDTQYF.

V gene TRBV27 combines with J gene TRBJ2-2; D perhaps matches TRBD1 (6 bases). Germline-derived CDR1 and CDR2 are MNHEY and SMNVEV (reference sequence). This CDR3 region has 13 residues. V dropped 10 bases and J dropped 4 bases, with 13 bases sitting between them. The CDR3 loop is CATYDRITGELFF. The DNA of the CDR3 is TGTGCCACATATGACAGGATCACCGGGGAGCTGTTTTTT.

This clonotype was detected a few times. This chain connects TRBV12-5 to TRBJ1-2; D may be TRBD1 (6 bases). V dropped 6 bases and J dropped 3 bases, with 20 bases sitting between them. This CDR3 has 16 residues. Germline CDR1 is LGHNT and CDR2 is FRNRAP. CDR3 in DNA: TGTGCTAGTGGACGGGACATTGCACCCCAGGACTATGGCTACACCTTC. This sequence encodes CASGRDIAPQDYGYTF.